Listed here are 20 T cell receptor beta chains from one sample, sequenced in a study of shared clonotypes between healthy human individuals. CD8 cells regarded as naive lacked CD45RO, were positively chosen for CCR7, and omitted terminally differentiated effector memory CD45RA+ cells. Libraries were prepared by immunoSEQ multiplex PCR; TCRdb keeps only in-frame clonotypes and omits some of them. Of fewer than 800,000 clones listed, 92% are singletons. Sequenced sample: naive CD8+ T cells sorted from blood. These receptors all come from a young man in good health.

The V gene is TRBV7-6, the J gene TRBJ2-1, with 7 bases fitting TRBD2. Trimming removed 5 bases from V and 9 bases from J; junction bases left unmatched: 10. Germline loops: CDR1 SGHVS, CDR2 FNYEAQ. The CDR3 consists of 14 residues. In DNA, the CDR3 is TGTGCCAGCAGCCAAGGGGACTACCCGTCTGAGCAGTTCTTC. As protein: CASSQGDYPSEQFF.

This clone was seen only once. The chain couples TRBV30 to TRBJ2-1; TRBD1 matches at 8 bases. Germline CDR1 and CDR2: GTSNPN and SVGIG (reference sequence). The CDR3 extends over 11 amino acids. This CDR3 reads CAWQGAHEQFF. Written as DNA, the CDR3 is TGTGCTTGGCAGGGGGCACATGAGCAGTTCTTC.

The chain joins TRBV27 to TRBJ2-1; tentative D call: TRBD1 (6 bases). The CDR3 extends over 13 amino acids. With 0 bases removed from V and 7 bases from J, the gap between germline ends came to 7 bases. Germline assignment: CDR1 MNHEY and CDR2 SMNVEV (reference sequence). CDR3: CASSLSTGNEQFF. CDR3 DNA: TGTGCCAGCAGTTTATCTACAGGGAATGAGCAGTTCTTC.

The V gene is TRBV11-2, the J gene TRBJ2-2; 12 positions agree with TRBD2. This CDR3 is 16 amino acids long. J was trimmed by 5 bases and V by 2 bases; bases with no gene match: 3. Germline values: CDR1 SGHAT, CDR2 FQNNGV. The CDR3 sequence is CASSLPLAGGTGELFF. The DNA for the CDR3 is TGTGCCAGCAGCTTACCTCTAGCGGGAGGGACCGGGGAGCTGTTTTTT.

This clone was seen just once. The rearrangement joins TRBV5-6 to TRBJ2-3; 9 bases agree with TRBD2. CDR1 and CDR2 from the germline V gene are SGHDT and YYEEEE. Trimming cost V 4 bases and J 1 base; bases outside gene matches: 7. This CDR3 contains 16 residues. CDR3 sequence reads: CASSELAGVGTDTQYF. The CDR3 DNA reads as TGTGCCAGCAGCGAGTTAGCGGGAGTTGGCACAGATACGCAGTATTTT.

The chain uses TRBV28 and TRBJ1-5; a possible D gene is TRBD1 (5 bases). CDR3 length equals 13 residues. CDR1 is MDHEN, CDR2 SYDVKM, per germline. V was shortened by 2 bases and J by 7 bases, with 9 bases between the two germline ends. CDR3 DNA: TGTGCCAGCAGTTTAGATGCAGGGCAGCCCCAGCATTTT. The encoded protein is CASSLDAGQPQHF.

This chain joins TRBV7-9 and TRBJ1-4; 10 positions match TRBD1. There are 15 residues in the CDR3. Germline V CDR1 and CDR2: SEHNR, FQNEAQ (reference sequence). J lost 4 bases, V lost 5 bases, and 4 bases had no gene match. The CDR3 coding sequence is TGTGCCAGCAGCCCAAGGGACAGGGGTAATGAAAAACTGTTTTTT. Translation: CASSPRDRGNEKLFF.

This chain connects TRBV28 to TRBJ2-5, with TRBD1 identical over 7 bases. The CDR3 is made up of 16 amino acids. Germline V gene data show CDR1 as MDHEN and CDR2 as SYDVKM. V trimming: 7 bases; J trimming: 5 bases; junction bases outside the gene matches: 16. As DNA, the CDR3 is TGTGCCAGCATCCCCTTGGACCCCGGCAGGGGGGAGACCCAGTACTTC. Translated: CASIPLDPGRGETQYF.

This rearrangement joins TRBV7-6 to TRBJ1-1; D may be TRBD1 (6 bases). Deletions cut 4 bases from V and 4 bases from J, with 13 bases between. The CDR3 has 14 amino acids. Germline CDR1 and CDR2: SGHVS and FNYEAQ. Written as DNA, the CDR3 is TGTGCCAGCAGCTCAGGGGTAGGGGGCACTGAAGCTTTCTTT. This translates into CASSSGVGGTEAFF.

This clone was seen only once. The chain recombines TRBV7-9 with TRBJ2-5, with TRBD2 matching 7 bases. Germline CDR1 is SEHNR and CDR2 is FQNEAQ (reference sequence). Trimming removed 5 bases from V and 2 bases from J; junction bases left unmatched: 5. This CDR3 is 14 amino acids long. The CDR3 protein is CASSGSSGQETQYF. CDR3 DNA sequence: TGTGCCAGCAGCGGGTCTAGCGGACAAGAGACCCAGTACTTC. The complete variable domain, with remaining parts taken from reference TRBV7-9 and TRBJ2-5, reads DTGVSQNPRHKITKRGQNVTFRCDPISEHNRLYWYRQTLGQGPEFLTYFQNEAQLEKSRLLSDRFSAERPKGSFSTLEIQRTEQGDSAMYLCASSGSSGQETQYFGPGTRLLVL.

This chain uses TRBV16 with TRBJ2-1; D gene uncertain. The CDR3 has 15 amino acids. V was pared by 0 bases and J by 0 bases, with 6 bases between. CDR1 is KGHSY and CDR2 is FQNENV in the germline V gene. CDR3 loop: CASSQSRSSYNEQFF. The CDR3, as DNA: TGTGCCAGCAGCCAATCGCGGAGCTCCTACAATGAGCAGTTCTTC. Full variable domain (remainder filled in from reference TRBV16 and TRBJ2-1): GEEVAQTPKHLVRGEGQKAKLYCAPIKGHSYVFWYQQVLKNEFKFLISFQNENVFDETGMPKERFSAKCLPNSPCSLEIQATKLEDSAVYFCASSQSRSSYNEQFFGPGTRLTVL.

The CDR3 reads CASSLPIIPEAFF. DNA of the CDR3: TGTGCCAGCAGCTTGCCCATAATCCCTGAAGCTTTCTTT. The J gene is TRBJ1-1, the V gene TRBV5-8; D gene uncertain. V lost 1 base and J lost 6, with 10 bases in between. Germline-derived CDR1 and CDR2 are SGHTS and YDEGEE. The CDR3 covers 13 residues.

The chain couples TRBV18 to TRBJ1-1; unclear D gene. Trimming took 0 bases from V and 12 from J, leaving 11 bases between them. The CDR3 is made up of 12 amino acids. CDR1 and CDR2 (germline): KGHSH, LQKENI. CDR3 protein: CASSPPLDGTFF. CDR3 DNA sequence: TGTGCCAGCTCACCACCGCTAGATGGGACTTTCTTT.

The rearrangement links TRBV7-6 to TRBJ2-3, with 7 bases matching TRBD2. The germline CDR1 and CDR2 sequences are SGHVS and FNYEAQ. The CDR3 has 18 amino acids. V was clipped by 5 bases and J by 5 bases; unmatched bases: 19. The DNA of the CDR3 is TGTGCCAGCAGCCGTTCCAAAGACGGGACTACCGTCAGAGATACGCAGTATTTT. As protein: CASSRSKDGTTVRDTQYF.

CDR3 DNA: TGCGCCAGCAGCCCGGGACAGAACACCGGGGAGCTGTTTTTT. It yields the protein CASSPGQNTGELFF. The V gene is TRBV4-1, the J gene TRBJ2-2; D is perhaps TRBD1 (6 bases). V shed 4 bases and J shed 1 base, with 7 bases lying between them. CDR3 length equals 14 residues. Germline-derived CDR1 and CDR2 are MGHRA and YSYEKL.

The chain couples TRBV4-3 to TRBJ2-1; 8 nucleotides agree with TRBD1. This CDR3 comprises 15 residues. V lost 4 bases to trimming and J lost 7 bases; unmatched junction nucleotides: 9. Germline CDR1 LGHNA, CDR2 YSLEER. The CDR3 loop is CASSPGTGLGNEQFF. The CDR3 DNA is TGCGCCAGCAGCCCAGGGACAGGCCTCGGGAATGAGCAGTTCTTC.

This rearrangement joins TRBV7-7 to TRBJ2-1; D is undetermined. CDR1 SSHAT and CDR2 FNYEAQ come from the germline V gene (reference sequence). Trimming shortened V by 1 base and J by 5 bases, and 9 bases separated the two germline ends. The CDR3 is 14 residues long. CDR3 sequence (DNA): TGTGCCAGCAGCTTAGGGGCCTCACACAATGAGCAGTTCTTC. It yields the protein CASSLGASHNEQFF.

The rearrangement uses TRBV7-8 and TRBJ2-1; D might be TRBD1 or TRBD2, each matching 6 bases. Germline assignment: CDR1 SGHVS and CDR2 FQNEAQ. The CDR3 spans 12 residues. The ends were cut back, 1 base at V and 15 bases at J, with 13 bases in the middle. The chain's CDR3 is CASSLVGGNVFF. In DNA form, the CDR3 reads TGTGCCAGCAGCTTAGTAGGGGGGAATGTGTTCTTC.

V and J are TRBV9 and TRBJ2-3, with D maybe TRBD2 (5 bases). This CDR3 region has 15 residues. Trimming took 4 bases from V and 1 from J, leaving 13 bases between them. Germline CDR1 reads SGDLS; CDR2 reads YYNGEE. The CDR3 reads CASSSNSRGTDTQYF. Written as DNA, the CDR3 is TGTGCCAGCAGCTCCAATTCGAGGGGCACAGATACGCAGTATTTT.

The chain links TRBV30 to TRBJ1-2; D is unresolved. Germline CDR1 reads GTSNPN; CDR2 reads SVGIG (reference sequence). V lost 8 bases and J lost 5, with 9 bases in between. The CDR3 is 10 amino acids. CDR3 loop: CAGFSYGYTF. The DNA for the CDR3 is TGTGCCGGTTTTTCTTATGGCTACACCTTC.